The clone carrying this T cell receptor (beta chain) has at least ten counts. Its specificity is not known. The data are from a study of T-cell memory formation after mild COVID-19. Whole-study findings and limits: The finding that pre-infection memory included some responding clones suggested that cross-reactive memory joined.

TCRdb passed the 5' RACE reads through MiXCR, listing each CDR3 protein once. The table has 450,000 to 650,000 distinct CDR3 sequences, roughly 20% seen once; the top ten hold around an eighth. The sequence derives from an adult woman who had mild COVID-19 (a few samples of this study predate the infection). Cell type and time point are not known. Sequenced: PBMCs or a T cell subset sorted from them (not recorded which).

The CDR3 region has the DNA TGTGCCAGCAGCTTAGGAAAGACCCAGTACTTC. It is translated as CASSLGKTQYF. The V gene is TRBV11-2, the J gene TRBJ2-5; D unresolved. From germline, CDR1 is SGHAT and CDR2 FQNNGV. V lost 1 base and J 6 bases, leaving 3 bases between the germline ends. The length of the CDR3 is 11 residues.